This T cell receptor beta chain was captured by sequencing in a study of CD8 T cells in acute hepatitis C reinfection. The method was immunoSEQ multiplex PCR; TCRdb's version includes in-frame clones alone and lacks a portion of them. This sample yields around 34,000 clones, of which about 86% are seen a single time; roughly 0.48% belongs to the top ten. Time point meaning: naive CD8 control sorted from an acute-time-point sample. Acute primary HCV meant a new positive RNA or antibody result following a negative test within 24 weeks. Per germline, CDR1 MGHRA and CDR2 YSYEKL. There are 14 residues in the CDR3. V lost 0 bases and J 7 bases, leaving 12 bases between the germline ends. General observations from the study: Overrepresentation in the naive pool did not explain the preferential TRBV04 and TRBV06 usage seen in all groups.

On this clone itself: Its specificity is unknown.

The TCR sequence derives from a man younger than 45 with chronic hepatitis C. The source material was naive CD8+ T cells from PBMCs. The V gene is TRBV4-1, the J gene TRBJ1-2; a possible D gene is TRBD1 (6 bases). The CDR3 reads CASSQETGLFGYTF. The CDR3 DNA is TGCGCCAGCAGCCAAGAAACAGGGCTGTTTGGCTACACCTTC.